This is a list of T cell receptor beta chains from one sample in a study of blood T cell repertoires in COVID-19. Measured with immunoSEQ multiplex PCR; TCRdb has only the in-frame clones, and not every one. Of more than 120,000 clones listed, 75% to 90% are singletons. The material sequenced was peripheral blood. These receptors came from a man aged 45-65 years who had recovered from COVID-19. The conserved cysteine and the conserved F or W are not part of the CDR3 here. The order of the fields is J gene, V gene, CDR3 protein.

>TRBJ2-2|TRBV14
ASSQRGQGAGTGELF
>TRBJ1-1|TRBV11-3
ASSLDSWEGNTEAF
>TRBJ2-3|TRBV5-4
ASSRTSGGDTQY
>TRBJ1-4|TRBV5-1
ASSLDGATNEKLF
>TRBJ1-2|TRBV12-3/TRBV12-4
ASSIPGQSGYT
>TRBJ2-1|TRBV5-1
ASSVKAGNEQF
>TRBJ2-1|TRBV27
ASRFWPSYNEQF
>TRBJ2-1|TRBV13
ASSPQGEQF
>TRBJ1-4|TRBV6-1
ASSETGLF
>TRBJ2-5|TRBV11-3
ASGTSGGIPETQY
>TRBJ1-1|TRBV5-1
ASSLAGRGTEAF
>TRBJ1-4|TRBV9
ASSSDRRGEKLF
>TRBJ2-7|TRBV12-5
ASGVDIGEQY
>TRBJ2-2|TRBV6-5
ASSLGQIPGELF
>TRBJ2-2|TRBV12-5
ASGMGQGNTGELF
>TRBJ2-1|TRBV6-2/TRBV6-3
ASSTGTGGTNEQF
>TRBJ1-1|TRBV9
ASSARQGANTEAF
>TRBJ1-5|TRBV19
ASSIGDYKLSNQPQH
>TRBJ2-1|TRBV5-4
ASSLAGLAGDNEQF
>TRBJ2-2|TRBV3-1/TRBV3-2
ASSQVAGYTGELF
>TRBJ2-5|TRBV19
ASRQGVGETQY
>TRBJ1-2|TRBV18
ASSPTNQYRGRGGYT
>TRBJ2-7|TRBV27
ASQPLFGFEQY
>TRBJ1-3|TRBV5-4
ASSVDRGHGNTIY
>TRBJ1-2|TRBV5-1
ASSLGGQNYGYT
>TRBJ1-1|TRBV6-2/TRBV6-3
ASSSTGGRTEAF
>TRBJ2-1|TRBV11-1
ASSLAVDAGQF
>TRBJ2-4|TRBV6-5
ASKTHKGAQNIQY
>TRBJ2-3|TRBV3-1/TRBV3-2
ASSPPLAGARDTQY
>TRBJ2-1|TRBV10-3
ATGLAGSSYNEQF
>TRBJ1-1|TRBV10-3
ATNFQGAGTEAF
>TRBJ1-5|TRBV18
ASSRTGDQPQH
>TRBJ1-1|TRBV9
ASSHGQGVTEAF
>TRBJ1-2|TRBV10-2
ASTPYPRDRDYGYT
>TRBJ1-1|TRBV2
ASSGTDVGAF
>TRBJ1-1|TRBV3-1/TRBV3-2
ASSQSQGTEAF
>TRBJ1-2|TRBV9
ASSVRQANYGYT
>TRBJ2-3|TRBV15
ATSRWLGERGRYTQY
>TRBJ2-1|TRBV5-6
ASSWRQNSYNEQF
>TRBJ2-5|TRBV7-2
ASLRAGGPGETQY
>TRBJ2-3|TRBV5-1
ASWEATDTQY
>TRBJ1-1|TRBV7-9
ASSLQGLNTEAF
>TRBJ1-2|TRBV2
ASKTGSAYGYT
>TRBJ2-2|TRBV6-6
ASSYSGTGYTGELF
>TRBJ2-7|TRBV7-2
ASSLAGEGLEQY
>TRBJ2-1|TRBV6-2/TRBV6-3
ASSYTPSGEQF
>TRBJ2-7|TRBV11-2
ASSGDRGRTYEQY
>TRBJ2-5|TRBV30
AWSVGHGAQETQY
>TRBJ1-4|TRBV3-1/TRBV3-2
ASSQGTAPTNEKLF
>TRBJ2-5|TRBV3-1/TRBV3-2
ASSPPGGRETQY
>TRBJ1-6|TRBV19
ASSINYNSPLH
>TRBJ2-1|TRBV19
ASSLPGSYNEQF
>TRBJ2-3|TRBV7-9
ASSRTGIEDTQY